This TCR beta chain came from a study of breast tumors, draining lymph nodes, adjacent tissues. CDR3 size: 15 residues. Trimming shortened V by 4 bases and J by 11 bases, and 25 bases separated the two germline ends. CDR1 SGDLS and CDR2 YYNGEE come from the germline V gene. Study-wide findings and caveats: That most tumor T cells come from lymph nodes remained unproven. Compared with basal-like, luminal-like tumors shared significantly more repertoire with nontumor tissue. Tumor repertoires ranked between lymph nodes and nontumor tissue in diversity, with V and J gene preferences.

TCRdb re-called the multiplex PCR reads through MiXCR, storing one row per CDR3 protein. The sample includes 120,000 or so distinct CDR3 sequences, 20% of them seen just once. The lymph nodes were axillary draining lymph nodes from breast cancer patients. This clonotype has a count of ten or more. Its antigen is undetermined. The sample was axillary lymph node tissue. The chain couples TRBV9 to TRBJ2-7; possible D gene TRBD2, 5 bases. The clonotype was recovered from a female donor with breast cancer. Some clones in this sample may be carry-over from other donors' samples. CDR3: CASSPEDPPTTGKYF. The CDR3 nucleotides read TGTGCCAGCAGCCCCGAGGATCCCCCAACAACGGGGAAGTACTTC.